This TCR beta chain is drawn from a study of CD8 T cells in Susac syndrome. The CDR3 contains 15 residues. Germline lookup yields CDR1 SGHVS and CDR2 FNYEAQ. A note on this clonotype: An end of the junction does not agree with germline; a read error may underlie this.

RNA, at about 0.5 to 1 ug, was reverse transcribed with random hexamers. The authors amplified TCR beta CDR3 across 54 Vbeta and 13 Jbeta using immunoSEQ multiplex PCR. A single record per CDR3 protein comes from TCRdb applying MiXCR to the immunoSEQ multiplex PCR reads. The top ten hold approximately 0.12% of the sample, which has almost 450,000 distinct CDR3 sequences, 85% seen once. Negative isolation yielded the CD8+ and CD4+ T cells, while FACS enriched the TEMRA cells. The genes are TRBV7-6 and TRBJ1-4, with a tentative D call TRBD1 (6 bases). Specimen: CD8+ T cells from PBMCs. This receptor was taken from a human donor with multiple sclerosis. The CDR3 bases are TGTGCCAACAGCCTAACAGGAGGGACATCTGAAAAACTGTTTTTT. It specifies CANSLTGGTSEKLFF.